This T cell receptor beta chain was identified during a study of cytotoxic CD8 clonotypes in ibrutinib-treated CLL. Study-level findings and limits: Researchers report that baseline clonality outpaced age-matched healthy donors and tracked circulating CD8+ T-cell counts. The clonality rise at ibrutinib response reflected private clonotype expansion.

Targeted sequencing depth ranged from 1 in 200,000 to 1 in 1 million T cells. The data were produced by immunoSEQ multiplex PCR, yet TCRdb's version contains in-frame clones alone and is incomplete. The sample has around 40,000 clones, just over 70% seen once. On this clone itself: The antigen remains unidentified.

Cryopreserved PBMCs yielded about 2 micrograms of genomic DNA for TCR beta libraries. CDR1 is LNHDA, CDR2 SQIVND, per germline (reference sequence). The CDR3 spans 13 residues. Trimming cost V 7 bases and J 0 bases, with 9 bases left between them. Sequenced here: PBMCs, sampled at disease progression, from a patient treated with ibrutinib. The receptor's source is a human donor with chronic lymphocytic leukemia. The rearrangement joins TRBV19 to TRBJ1-1; D gene ambiguous. This CDR3 is CASKALLNTEAFF. CDR3 DNA sequence: TGTGCCAGTAAGGCCCTCCTGAACACTGAAGCTTTCTTT.